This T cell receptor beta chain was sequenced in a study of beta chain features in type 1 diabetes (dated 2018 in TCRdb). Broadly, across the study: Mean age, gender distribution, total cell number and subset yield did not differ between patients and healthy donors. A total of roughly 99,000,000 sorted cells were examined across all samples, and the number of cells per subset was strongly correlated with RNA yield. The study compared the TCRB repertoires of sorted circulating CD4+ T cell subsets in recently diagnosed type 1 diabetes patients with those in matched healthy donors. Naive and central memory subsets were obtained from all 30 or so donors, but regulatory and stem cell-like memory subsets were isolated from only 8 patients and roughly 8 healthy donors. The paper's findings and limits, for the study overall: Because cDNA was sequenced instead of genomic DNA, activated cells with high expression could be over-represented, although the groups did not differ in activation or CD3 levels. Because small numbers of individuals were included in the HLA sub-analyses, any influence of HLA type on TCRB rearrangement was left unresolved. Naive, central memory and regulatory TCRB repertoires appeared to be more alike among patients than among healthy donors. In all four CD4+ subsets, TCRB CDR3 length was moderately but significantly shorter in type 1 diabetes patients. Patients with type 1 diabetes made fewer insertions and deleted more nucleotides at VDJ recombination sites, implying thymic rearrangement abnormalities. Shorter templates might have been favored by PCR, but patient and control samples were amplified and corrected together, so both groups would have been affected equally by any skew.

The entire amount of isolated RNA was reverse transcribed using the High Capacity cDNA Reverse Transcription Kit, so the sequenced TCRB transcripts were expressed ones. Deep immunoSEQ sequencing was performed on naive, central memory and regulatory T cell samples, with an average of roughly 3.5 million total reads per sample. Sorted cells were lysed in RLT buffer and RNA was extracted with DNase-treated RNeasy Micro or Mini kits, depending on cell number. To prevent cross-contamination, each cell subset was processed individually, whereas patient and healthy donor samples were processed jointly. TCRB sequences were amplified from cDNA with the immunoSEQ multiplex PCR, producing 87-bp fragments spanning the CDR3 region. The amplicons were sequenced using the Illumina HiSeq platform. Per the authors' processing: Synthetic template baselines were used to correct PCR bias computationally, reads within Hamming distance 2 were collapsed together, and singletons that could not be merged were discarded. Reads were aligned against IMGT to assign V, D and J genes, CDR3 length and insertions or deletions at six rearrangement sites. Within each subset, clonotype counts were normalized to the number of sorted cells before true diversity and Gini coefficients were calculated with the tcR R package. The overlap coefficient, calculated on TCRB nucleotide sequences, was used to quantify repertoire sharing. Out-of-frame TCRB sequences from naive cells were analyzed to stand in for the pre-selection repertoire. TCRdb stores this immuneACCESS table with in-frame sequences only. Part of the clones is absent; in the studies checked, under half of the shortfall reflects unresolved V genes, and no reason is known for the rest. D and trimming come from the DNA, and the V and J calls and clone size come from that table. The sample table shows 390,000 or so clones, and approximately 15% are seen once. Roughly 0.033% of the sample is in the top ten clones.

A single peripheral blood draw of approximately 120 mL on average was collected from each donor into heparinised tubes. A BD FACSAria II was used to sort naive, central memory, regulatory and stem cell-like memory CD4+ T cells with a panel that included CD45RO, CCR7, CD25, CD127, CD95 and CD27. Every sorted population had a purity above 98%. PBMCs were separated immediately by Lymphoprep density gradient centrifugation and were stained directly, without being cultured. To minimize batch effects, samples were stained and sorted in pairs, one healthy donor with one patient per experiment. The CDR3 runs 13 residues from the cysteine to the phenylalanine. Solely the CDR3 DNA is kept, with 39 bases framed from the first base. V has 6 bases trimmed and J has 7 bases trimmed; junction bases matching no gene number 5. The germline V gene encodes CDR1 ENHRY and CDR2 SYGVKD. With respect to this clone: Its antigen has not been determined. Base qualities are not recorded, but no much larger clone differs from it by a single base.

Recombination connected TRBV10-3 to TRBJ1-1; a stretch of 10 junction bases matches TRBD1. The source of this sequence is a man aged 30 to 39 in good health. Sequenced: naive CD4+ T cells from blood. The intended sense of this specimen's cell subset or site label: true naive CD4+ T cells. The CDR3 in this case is CAIRRDRGLEAFF. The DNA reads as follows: TGTGCCATCAGGCGGGACAGGGGTCTTGAAGCTTTCTTT.